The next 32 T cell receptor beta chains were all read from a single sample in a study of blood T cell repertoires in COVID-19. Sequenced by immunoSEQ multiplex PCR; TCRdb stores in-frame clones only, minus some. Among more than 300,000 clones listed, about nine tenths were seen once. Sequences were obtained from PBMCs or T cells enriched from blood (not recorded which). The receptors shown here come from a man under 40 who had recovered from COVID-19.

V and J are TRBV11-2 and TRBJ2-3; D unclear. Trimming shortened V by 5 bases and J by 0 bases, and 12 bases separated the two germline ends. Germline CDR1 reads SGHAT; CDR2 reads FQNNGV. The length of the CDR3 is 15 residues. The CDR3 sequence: CASSHQSSSTDTQYF. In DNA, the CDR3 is TGTGCCAGCAGCCACCAAAGCTCTAGCACAGATACGCAGTATTTT.

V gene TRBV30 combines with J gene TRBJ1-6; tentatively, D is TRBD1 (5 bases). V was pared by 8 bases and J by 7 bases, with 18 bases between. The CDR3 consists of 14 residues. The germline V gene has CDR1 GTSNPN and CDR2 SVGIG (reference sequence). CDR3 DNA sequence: TGTGCCGGGACGACGCCAGCACAGAATTCACCCCTCCACTTT. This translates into CAGTTPAQNSPLHF.

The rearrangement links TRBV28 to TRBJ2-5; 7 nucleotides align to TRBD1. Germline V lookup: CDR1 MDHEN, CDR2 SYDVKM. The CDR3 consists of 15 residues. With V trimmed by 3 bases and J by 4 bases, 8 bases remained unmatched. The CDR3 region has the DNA TGTGCCAGCAGTTTTCCAGACAGGGCGCGAGAGACCCAGTACTTC. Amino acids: CASSFPDRARETQYF.

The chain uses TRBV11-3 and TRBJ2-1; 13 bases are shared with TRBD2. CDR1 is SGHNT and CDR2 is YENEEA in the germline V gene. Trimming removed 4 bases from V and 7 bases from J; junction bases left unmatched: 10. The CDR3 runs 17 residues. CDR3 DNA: TGTGCCAGCAGCTCCTACAATGGACTAGCGGGAGATAATGAGCAGTTCTTC. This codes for CASSSYNGLAGDNEQFF. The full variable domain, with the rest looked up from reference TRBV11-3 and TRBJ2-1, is EAGVVQSPRYKIIEKKQPVAFWCNPISGHNTLYWYLQNLGQGPELLIRYENEEAVDDSQLPKDRFSAERLKGVDSTLKIQPAELGDSAVYLCASSSYNGLAGDNEQFFGPGTRLTVL.

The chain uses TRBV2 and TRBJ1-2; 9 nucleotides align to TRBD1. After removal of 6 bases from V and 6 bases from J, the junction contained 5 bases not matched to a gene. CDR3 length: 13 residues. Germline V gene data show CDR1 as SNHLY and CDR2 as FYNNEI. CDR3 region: CASRQGAVDGYTF. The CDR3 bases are TGTGCCAGCAGACAGGGGGCCGTCGATGGCTACACCTTC.

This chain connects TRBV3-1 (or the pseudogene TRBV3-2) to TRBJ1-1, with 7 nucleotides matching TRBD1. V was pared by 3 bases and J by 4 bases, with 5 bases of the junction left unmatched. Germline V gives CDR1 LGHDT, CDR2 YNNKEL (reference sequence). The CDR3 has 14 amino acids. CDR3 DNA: TGTGCCAGCAGCCATCGACAGGGTTCCACTGAAGCTTTCTTT. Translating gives CASSHRQGSTEAFF.

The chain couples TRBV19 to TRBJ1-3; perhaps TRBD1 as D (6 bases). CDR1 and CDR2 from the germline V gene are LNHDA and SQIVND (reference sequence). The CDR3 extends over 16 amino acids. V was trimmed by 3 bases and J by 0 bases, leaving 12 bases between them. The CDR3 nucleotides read TGTGCCAGTAGTATTCTAGGCAGGGGCTCTGGAAACACCATATATTTT. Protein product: CASSILGRGSGNTIYF.

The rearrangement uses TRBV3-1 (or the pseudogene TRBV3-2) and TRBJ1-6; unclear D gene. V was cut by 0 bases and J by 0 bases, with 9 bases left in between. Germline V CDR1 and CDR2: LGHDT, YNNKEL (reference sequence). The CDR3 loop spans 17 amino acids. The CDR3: CASSQDFPSSYNSPLHF. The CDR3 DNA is TGTGCCAGCAGCCAAGATTTCCCGAGCTCCTATAATTCACCCCTCCACTTT.

CDR3 sequence (DNA): TGTGCCAGCAGCCCAGAGCCGGGGGGTGCTGGAAACACCATATATTTT. Amino acid sequence: CASSPEPGGAGNTIYF. The chain couples TRBV9 to TRBJ1-3, with D possibly matching TRBD1 (5 bases). The CDR3 length is 16 residues. Germline V gives CDR1 SGDLS, CDR2 YYNGEE. V lost 4 bases and J 2 bases, leaving 16 bases between the germline ends.

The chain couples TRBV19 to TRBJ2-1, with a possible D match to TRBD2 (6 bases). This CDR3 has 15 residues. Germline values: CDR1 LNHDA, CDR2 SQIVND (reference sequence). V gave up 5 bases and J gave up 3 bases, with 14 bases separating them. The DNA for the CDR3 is TGTGCCAGTAGTGCCCTTGCGGGAAGCTACAATGAGCAGTTCTTC. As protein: CASSALAGSYNEQFF. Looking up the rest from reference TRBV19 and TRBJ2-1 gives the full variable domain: DGGITQSPKYLFRKEGQNVTLSCEQNLNHDAMYWYRQDPGQGLRLIYYSQIVNDFQKGDIAEGYSVSREKKESFPLTVTSAQKNPTAFYLCASSALAGSYNEQFFGPGTRLTVL.

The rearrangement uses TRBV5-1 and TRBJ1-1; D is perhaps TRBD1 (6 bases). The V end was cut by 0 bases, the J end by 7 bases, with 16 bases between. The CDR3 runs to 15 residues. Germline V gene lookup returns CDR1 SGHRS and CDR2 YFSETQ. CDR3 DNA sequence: TGCGCCAGCAGCTTGGAGGGGCTGGGGACAAGTGAAGCTTTCTTT. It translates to CASSLEGLGTSEAFF.

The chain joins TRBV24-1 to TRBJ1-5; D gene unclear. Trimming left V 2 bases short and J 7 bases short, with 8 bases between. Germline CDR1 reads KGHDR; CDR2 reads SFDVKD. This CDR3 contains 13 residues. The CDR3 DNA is TGTGCCACCAGTGATTCGGCGAGGCAGCCCCAGCATTTT. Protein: CATSDSARQPQHF.

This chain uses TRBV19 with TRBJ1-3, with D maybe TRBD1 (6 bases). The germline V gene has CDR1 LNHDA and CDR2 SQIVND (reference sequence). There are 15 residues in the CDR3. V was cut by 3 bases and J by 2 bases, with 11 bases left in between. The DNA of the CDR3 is TGTGCCAGTAGTATGGGACACTATGCTGGAAACACCATATATTTT. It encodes CASSMGHYAGNTIYF.

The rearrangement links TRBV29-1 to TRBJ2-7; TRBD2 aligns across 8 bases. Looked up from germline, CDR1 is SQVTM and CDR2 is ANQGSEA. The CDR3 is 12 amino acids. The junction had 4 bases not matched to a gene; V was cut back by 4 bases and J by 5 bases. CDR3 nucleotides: TGCAGCGTTGGAGGGGGACTAGACGAGCAGTACTTC. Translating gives CSVGGGLDEQYF.

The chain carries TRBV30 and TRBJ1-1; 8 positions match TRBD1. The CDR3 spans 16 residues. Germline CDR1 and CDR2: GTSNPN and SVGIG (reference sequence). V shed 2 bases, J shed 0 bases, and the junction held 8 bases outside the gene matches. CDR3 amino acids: CAWSRGAGGLNTEAFF. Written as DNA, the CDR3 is TGTGCCTGGAGTCGAGGGGCAGGGGGCCTGAACACTGAAGCTTTCTTT.

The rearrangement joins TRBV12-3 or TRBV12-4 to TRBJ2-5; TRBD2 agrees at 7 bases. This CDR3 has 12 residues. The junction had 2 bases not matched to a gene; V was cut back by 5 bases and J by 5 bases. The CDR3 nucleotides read TGTGCCAGCAGTAGGGGAGGGGAGACCCAGTACTTC. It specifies CASSRGGETQYF.

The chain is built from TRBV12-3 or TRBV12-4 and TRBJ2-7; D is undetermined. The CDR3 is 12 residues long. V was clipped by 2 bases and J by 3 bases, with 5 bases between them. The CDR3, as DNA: TGTGCCAGCAGTTTAATCTACTACGAGCAGTACTTC. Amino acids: CASSLIYYEQYF.

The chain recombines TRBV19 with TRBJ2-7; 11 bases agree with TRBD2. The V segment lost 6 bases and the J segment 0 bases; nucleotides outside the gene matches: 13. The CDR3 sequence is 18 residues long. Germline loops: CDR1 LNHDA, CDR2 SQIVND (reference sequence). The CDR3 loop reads CASSIDSGLAVSSYEQYF. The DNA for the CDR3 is TGTGCCAGTAGCATCGACTCGGGACTAGCGGTGAGCTCCTACGAGCAGTACTTC.

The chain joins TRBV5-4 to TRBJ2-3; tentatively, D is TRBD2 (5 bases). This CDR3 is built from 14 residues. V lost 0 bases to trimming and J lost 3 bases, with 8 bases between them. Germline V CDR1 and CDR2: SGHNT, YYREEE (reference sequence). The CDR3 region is CASSLDSVTDTQYF. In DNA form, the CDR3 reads TGTGCCAGCAGCTTGGATAGCGTGACAGATACGCAGTATTTT.

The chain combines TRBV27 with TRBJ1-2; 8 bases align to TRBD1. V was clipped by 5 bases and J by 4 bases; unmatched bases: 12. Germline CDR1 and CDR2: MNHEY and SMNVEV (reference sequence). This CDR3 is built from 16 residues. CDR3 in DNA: TGTGCCAGCAGTCATTCGCGGACAGGACAGGGCTATGGCTACACCTTC. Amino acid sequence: CASSHSRTGQGYGYTF.

For the CDR3, the DNA is TGTGCCAGCGTCGGAACAGGGAGCTCCTATAATTCACCCCTCCACTTT. Encoded protein: CASVGTGSSYNSPLHF. The chain has TRBV2 and TRBJ1-6; possible D gene TRBD1, 6 bases. Per germline, CDR1 SNHLY and CDR2 FYNNEI. V was trimmed by 8 bases and J by 0 bases, leaving 14 bases between them. The CDR3 consists of 16 residues.

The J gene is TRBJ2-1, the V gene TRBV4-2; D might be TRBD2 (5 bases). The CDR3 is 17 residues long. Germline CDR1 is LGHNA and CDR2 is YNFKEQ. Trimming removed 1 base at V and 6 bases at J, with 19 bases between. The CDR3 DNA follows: TGTGCCAGCAGCCAAGCCGGACTTGAGTTGATAGGCAATGAGCAGTTCTTC. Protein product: CASSQAGLELIGNEQFF.

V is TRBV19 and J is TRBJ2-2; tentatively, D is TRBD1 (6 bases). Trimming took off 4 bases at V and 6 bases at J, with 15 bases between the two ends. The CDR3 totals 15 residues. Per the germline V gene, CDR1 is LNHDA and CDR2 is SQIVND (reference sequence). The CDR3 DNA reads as TGTGCCAGTAGTACCCTCGGCAGGGGCGCCGGGGAGCTGTTTTTT. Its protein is CASSTLGRGAGELFF. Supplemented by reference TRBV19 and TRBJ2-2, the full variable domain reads DGGITQSPKYLFRKEGQNVTLSCEQNLNHDAMYWYRQDPGQGLRLIYYSQIVNDFQKGDIAEGYSVSREKKESFPLTVTSAQKNPTAFYLCASSTLGRGAGELFFGEGSRLTVL.

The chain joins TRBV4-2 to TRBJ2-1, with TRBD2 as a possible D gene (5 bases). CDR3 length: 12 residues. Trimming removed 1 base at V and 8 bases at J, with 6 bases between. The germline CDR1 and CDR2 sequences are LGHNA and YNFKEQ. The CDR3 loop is CASSQVGDEQFF. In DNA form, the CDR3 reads TGTGCCAGCAGCCAAGTGGGAGATGAGCAGTTCTTC.

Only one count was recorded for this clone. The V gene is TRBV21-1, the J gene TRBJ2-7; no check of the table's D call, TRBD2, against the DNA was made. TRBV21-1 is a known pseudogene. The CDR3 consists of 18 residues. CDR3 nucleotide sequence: TGTGCCAGCAGCAAAGGGGCTAGCGGGGGAGGTTCTTCTTACGAGCAGTACTTC. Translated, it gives CASSKGASGGGSSYEQYF.

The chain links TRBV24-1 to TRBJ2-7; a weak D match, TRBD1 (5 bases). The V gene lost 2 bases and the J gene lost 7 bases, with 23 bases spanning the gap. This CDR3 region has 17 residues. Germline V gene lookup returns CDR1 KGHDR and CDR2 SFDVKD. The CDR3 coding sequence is TGTGCCACCAGTGATTCAACACTAACAGGTTCCCCCGGGGAGCAGTACTTC. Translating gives CATSDSTLTGSPGEQYF.

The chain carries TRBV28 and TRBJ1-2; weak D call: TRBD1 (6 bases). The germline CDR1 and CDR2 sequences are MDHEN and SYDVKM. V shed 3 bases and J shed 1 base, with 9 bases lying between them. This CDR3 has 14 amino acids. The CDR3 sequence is CASSFRGGNYGYTF. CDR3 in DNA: TGTGCCAGCAGTTTCCGAGGGGGTAACTATGGCTACACCTTC.

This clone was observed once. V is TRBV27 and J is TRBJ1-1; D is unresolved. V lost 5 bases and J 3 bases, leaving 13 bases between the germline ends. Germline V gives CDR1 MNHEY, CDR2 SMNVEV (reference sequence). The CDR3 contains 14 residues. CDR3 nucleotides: TGTGCCAGCAGTCTCCAGTTTCTGTACACTGAAGCTTTCTTT. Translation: CASSLQFLYTEAFF.

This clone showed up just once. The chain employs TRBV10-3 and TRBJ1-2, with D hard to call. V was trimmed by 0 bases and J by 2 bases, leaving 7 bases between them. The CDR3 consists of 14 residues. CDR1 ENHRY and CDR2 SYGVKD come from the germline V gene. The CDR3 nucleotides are TGTGCCATCAGTGAGTCGGGCAGAAACTATGGCTACACCTTC. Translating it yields CAISESGRNYGYTF.

The CDR3 sequence: CASSPWTGENIQYF. DNA of the CDR3: TGTGCCAGTAGTCCCTGGACAGGGGAAAACATTCAGTACTTC. The rearrangement links TRBV19 to TRBJ2-4, with 9 bases aligning to TRBD1. J gave up 5 bases and V 5 bases, and 4 bases lay outside the gene matches. CDR3 length: 14 amino acids. CDR1 and CDR2 from the germline V gene are LNHDA and SQIVND (reference sequence).

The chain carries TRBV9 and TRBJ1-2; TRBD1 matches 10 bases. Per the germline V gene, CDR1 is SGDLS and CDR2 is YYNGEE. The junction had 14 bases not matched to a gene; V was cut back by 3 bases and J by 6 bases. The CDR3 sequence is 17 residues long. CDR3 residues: CASSAAARQGASDGYTF. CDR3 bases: TGTGCCAGCAGCGCCGCCGCCCGACAGGGGGCATCGGATGGCTACACCTTC.

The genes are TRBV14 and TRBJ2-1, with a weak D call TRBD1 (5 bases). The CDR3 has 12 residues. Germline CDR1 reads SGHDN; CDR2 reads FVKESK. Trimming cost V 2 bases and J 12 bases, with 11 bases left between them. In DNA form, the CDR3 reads TGTGCCAGCAGCCAACGGACATTGGGGCAGTTCTTC. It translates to CASSQRTLGQFF.